Listed here is a single T cell receptor beta chain. Its specificity is unknown. This record comes from a study of cytomegalovirus exposure and HLA in healthy donors. Whole-study results and caveats: In vitro work confirmed that a few CMV-associated chains recognize CMV antigens. In the 120 or so validation repertoires, about 94% of cluster scores exceeded 0, per a later analysis.

Method: immunoSEQ multiplex PCR; TCRdb's copy keeps in-frame clones and lacks some. Here the sample spans 300,000 to 400,000 clones, over 75% being singletons. This receptor was obtained from a man aged 25 to 45 in good health and CMV-seronegative. Sequencing used PBMCs.

CDR3 nucleotides: TGTGCCAGCAGCCGAGGACAGGTCTCTGGAAACACCATATATTTT. Encoded protein: CASSRGQVSGNTIYF. The J gene is TRBJ1-3, the V gene TRBV5-6; 7 bases line up with TRBD1. V lost 4 bases and J lost 0; bases outside the gene matches: 4. This CDR3 is built from 15 residues. Looked up from germline, CDR1 is SGHDT and CDR2 is YYEEEE.